This TCR beta chain was sequenced during a study of blood T cell repertoires in COVID-19. Across the whole study: Sample material is recorded as cDNA or gDNA derived from T cells, B-cell-depleted T cells, or PBMCs.

The CDR3 sequence is 16 residues long. Per germline, CDR1 SNHLY and CDR2 FYNNEI. V trimming: 4 bases; J trimming: 5 bases; junction bases outside the gene matches: 6. Per the original data handling: Amplification of reference gene primers provided the estimated nucleated cell counts. Method: immunoSEQ multiplex PCR; TCRdb's copy keeps in-frame clones and lacks some. That table supplies the V and J calls and clone size; D and trimming were determined from the DNA. The sample shows tens of thousands of clones, roughly 80% of them seen only once. The source is a woman in her seventies with acute or convalescent COVID-19. The chain employs TRBV2 and TRBJ2-5, with 14 bases matching TRBD2. Source material: peripheral blood. The CDR3 sequence: CASSAGLAGVSETQYF. CDR3 nucleotide sequence: TGTGCCAGCAGTGCGGGACTAGCGGGAGTGTCGGAGACCCAGTACTTC.